Presented here are 21 T cell receptor beta chains from one specimen sequenced in a study of T cells after posttransplantation cyclophosphamide. Generated by immunoSEQ multiplex PCR, the TCRdb table keeps only in-frame clones and is missing some. Among about 52,000 clones listed, 94% were seen once. The sequenced sample was PBMCs. The receptors come from a woman in her 30s in good health and a related stem cell transplant donor.

Here the CDR3 reads CASSQDYNAGINYGYTF. The DNA of the CDR3 is TGCGCCAGCAGCCAAGATTACAATGCAGGGATTAACTATGGCTACACCTTC. The chain couples TRBV4-3 to TRBJ1-2; weak D call: TRBD1 (5 bases). The CDR3 loop spans 17 amino acids. Per the germline V gene, CDR1 is LGHNA and CDR2 is YSLEER. V lost 0 bases and J lost 1, with 15 bases in between.

This chain uses TRBV6-6 with TRBJ1-2, with 10 bases lining up with TRBD1. The V gene's germline CDR1 is MNHNY and CDR2 SVGAGI (reference sequence). The CDR3 runs to 15 residues. J was trimmed by 4 bases and V by 5 bases; bases with no gene match: 7. The CDR3 DNA is TGTGCCAGCAGTAACCGACAGGGGGCTAGCTATGGCTACACCTTC. This encodes CASSNRQGASYGYTF.

The V and J genes are TRBV6-6 and TRBJ2-1, with TRBD2 matching 7 bases. The CDR3 spans 15 residues. The V gene's germline CDR1 is MNHNY and CDR2 SVGAGI (reference sequence). With 6 bases clipped from V and 5 bases from J, the junction kept 10 bases outside the gene matches. The CDR3 region is CASRAGTIVNNEQFF. CDR3 coding DNA: TGTGCCAGCAGGGCCGGGACTATAGTTAACAATGAGCAGTTCTTC.

This rearrangement joins TRBV29-1 to TRBJ1-3; tentatively, D is TRBD1 (5 bases). CDR3 size: 14 residues. CDR1 is SQVTM, CDR2 ANQGSEA, per germline. Trimming removed 3 bases from V and 0 bases from J, with 9 bases in between. The CDR3 spells CSVEDTLSGNTIYF. CDR3 DNA sequence: TGCAGCGTTGAGGACACACTCTCTGGAAACACCATATATTTT.

The chain uses TRBV29-1 and TRBJ1-2, with D hard to call. This CDR3 has 12 residues. CDR1 and CDR2 (germline): SQVTM, ANQGSEA. V gave up 4 bases and J gave up 3 bases, with 9 bases separating them. The CDR3 loop reads CSVVKGDYGYTF. CDR3 in DNA: TGCAGCGTTGTTAAGGGAGACTATGGCTACACCTTC.

The gene calls are TRBV7-9 and TRBJ1-1, with no clear D. CDR1 and CDR2 (germline): SEHNR, FQNEAQ (reference sequence). The CDR3 covers 14 residues. V lost 1 base and J lost 5, with 11 bases in between. CDR3 in DNA: TGTGCCAGCAGCTTAGTGGTGACGGGAACTGAAGCTTTCTTT. Encoded protein: CASSLVVTGTEAFF.

The chain combines TRBV7-9 with TRBJ1-2; 9 bases are a match to TRBD1. CDR1 SEHNR and CDR2 FQNEAQ come from the germline V gene (reference sequence). The V and J ends lost 4 bases and 7 bases, in that order; junction bases with no gene match: 13. The CDR3 length is 16 residues. The DNA for the CDR3 is TGTGCCAGCAGCTCTCGGTTGGGACAGGGCCCCATTGGCTACACCTTC. Translation gives CASSSRLGQGPIGYTF.

J is TRBJ2-3 and V is TRBV11-3; 12 nucleotides agree with TRBD2. The germline CDR1 and CDR2 sequences are SGHNT and YENEEA. The CDR3 totals 15 residues. The V gene end was trimmed by 5 bases and the J gene end by 6 bases; junction bases not matched to a gene: 6. The CDR3 bases are TGTGCCAGCAGCCTAGCGGGGGGGCCGGGGGATACGCAGTATTTT. This codes for CASSLAGGPGDTQYF.

This clone was observed a single time. This chain uses TRBV6-6 with TRBJ2-3, with D unresolved. Germline V gene lookup returns CDR1 MNHNY and CDR2 SVGAGI (reference sequence). Trimming took off 6 bases at V and 0 bases at J, with 10 bases between the two ends. CDR3 size: 14 residues. The CDR3 sequence: CASRRMASTDTQYF. The CDR3 nucleotides read TGTGCCAGCAGGAGGATGGCTAGCACAGATACGCAGTATTTT.

V and J are TRBV28 and TRBJ2-7; D uncertain. The V and J ends lost 5 bases and 0 bases respectively, with 14 bases between them. CDR1 is MDHEN and CDR2 is SYDVKM in the germline V gene. The CDR3 loop spans 15 amino acids. CDR3: CASSPRIYHSYEQYF. The CDR3 region has the DNA TGTGCCAGCAGTCCAAGAATCTATCACTCCTACGAGCAGTACTTC.

The chain couples TRBV6-1 to TRBJ2-3, with 10 bases lining up with TRBD1. Trimming at V came to 7 bases and at J to 9 bases, leaving 10 bases not matched to a gene. Germline V lookup: CDR1 MNHNS, CDR2 SASEGT. CDR3 size: 14 residues. CDR3 nucleotides: TGTGCCAGCAATCCGACAGGGGGCTTTCAGACGCAGTATTTT. Translating gives CASNPTGGFQTQYF.

This clone showed up just once. The chain employs TRBV7-2 and TRBJ1-2; 10 bases line up with TRBD1. Trimming took 5 bases from V and 5 from J; bases not matched to a gene: 5. Germline CDR1 is SGHTA and CDR2 is FQGNSA. The CDR3 sequence is 14 residues long. The CDR3 loop reads CASSPRTGGYGYTF. For the CDR3, the DNA is TGTGCCAGCAGCCCTCGGACAGGGGGATATGGCTACACCTTC.

The CDR3 loop reads CAWSEPGDRGVHGELFF. In DNA form, the CDR3 reads TGTGCCTGGAGTGAACCAGGGGATCGAGGGGTTCACGGGGAGCTGTTTTTT. The V gene is TRBV30, the J gene TRBJ2-2, with D perhaps TRBD1 (6 bases). Between the trimmed V and J ends, which lost 1 base and 7 bases, there was a span of 22 bases. The CDR3 loop spans 17 amino acids. Germline CDR1 is GTSNPN and CDR2 is SVGIG (reference sequence).

The J gene is TRBJ1-1, the V gene TRBV6-1, with 8 nucleotides matching TRBD1. Germline V gene lookup returns CDR1 MNHNS and CDR2 SASEGT. The junction had 2 bases not matched to a gene; V was cut back by 5 bases and J by 9 bases. The CDR3 is made up of 11 amino acids. CDR3 sequence: CASSQGAQAFF. CDR3 bases: TGTGCCAGCAGTCAGGGGGCACAAGCTTTCTTT.

Worth noting for this clone: In the same sample, other DNA sequences code for this CDR3. The J gene is TRBJ1-3, the V gene TRBV19; D is ambiguous. Germline lookup yields CDR1 LNHDA and CDR2 SQIVND (reference sequence). CDR3 size: 12 residues. The CDR3: CASKTTGNTIYF. DNA of the CDR3: TGTGCTTCTAAGACAACTGGAAACACCATATATTTT.

The rearrangement joins TRBV15 to TRBJ2-1; a possible D gene is TRBD2 (6 bases). This CDR3 has 16 residues. V lost 1 base to trimming and J lost 7 bases, with 17 bases between them. CDR1 and CDR2 (germline): LNHNV, YYDKDF (reference sequence). The CDR3 spells CATSRAGGSRGNEQFF. The CDR3 DNA reads as TGTGCCACCAGCAGAGCTGGTGGCAGCCGGGGGAATGAGCAGTTCTTC.

The genes are TRBV5-1 and TRBJ1-3; D call uncertain. Germline V gives CDR1 SGHRS, CDR2 YFSETQ. Trimming took off 0 bases at V and 0 bases at J, with 13 bases between the two ends. The CDR3 extends over 17 amino acids. The CDR3 nucleotides are TGCGCCAGCAGCTTGGATGGGCCAGCCAGCTCTGGAAACACCATATATTTT. This sequence encodes CASSLDGPASSGNTIYF.

A single count supports this clone. CDR3 region: CASSLLGGPGEQYF. CDR3 nucleotide sequence: TGTGCCAGCAGCTTACTAGGGGGCCCCGGCGAGCAGTACTTC. This rearrangement joins TRBV7-3 to TRBJ2-7; 7 nucleotides align to TRBD1. CDR1 and CDR2 (germline): SGHTA, FQGTGA. The V and J ends lost 2 bases and 6 bases, in that order; junction bases with no gene match: 7. The CDR3 covers 14 residues.

This chain connects TRBV27 to TRBJ2-7; a weak D match, TRBD1 (6 bases). The CDR3 sequence is 12 residues long. Germline V gene sequence: CDR1 MNHEY, CDR2 SMNVEV (reference sequence). The ends were cut back, 2 bases at V and 6 bases at J, with 8 bases in the middle. CDR3 amino acids: CASSLNRVEQYF. The CDR3 coding sequence is TGTGCCAGCAGTTTAAACAGGGTCGAGCAGTACTTC.

CDR3 protein: CASSPSPGTTEAFF. The DNA of the CDR3 is TGTGCCAGCAGCCCTAGCCCGGGCACCACTGAAGCTTTCTTT. The chain uses TRBV7-9 and TRBJ1-1; D is unresolved. Per the germline V gene, CDR1 is SEHNR and CDR2 is FQNEAQ (reference sequence). The CDR3 totals 14 residues. V shed 5 bases and J shed 4 bases, with 14 bases lying between them.

The gene calls are TRBV28 and TRBJ1-2; 9 positions agree with TRBD1. Germline CDR1 MDHEN, CDR2 SYDVKM. The CDR3 runs to 13 residues. The V and J ends lost 7 bases and 5 bases, in that order; junction bases with no gene match: 5. The CDR3 spells CASNLGTGYGYTF. CDR3 coding DNA: TGTGCCAGCAATCTAGGGACAGGGTATGGCTACACCTTC.